The next 18 T cell receptor beta chains were all read from a single sample in a study of blood T cell repertoires in COVID-19. Using immunoSEQ multiplex PCR, the repertoire was profiled, and TCRdb retains in-frame clones only, with some absent. The sample holds some 670,000 clones, about 87% seen once. The material sequenced was peripheral blood. These receptor sequences come from a woman younger than 35 with acute or convalescent COVID-19.

This clone was detected once. This same CDR3 is encoded by further DNA sequences in the sample. The rearrangement joins TRBV4-1 to TRBJ2-3; TRBD1 matches at 9 bases. The junction had 4 bases not matched to a gene; V was cut back by 3 bases and J by 3 bases. This CDR3 spans 15 amino acids. In germline, CDR1 is MGHRA, CDR2 YSYEKL. The DNA of the CDR3 is TGCGCCAGCAGCCAGGGACAGGGCTCTACAGATACGCAGTATTTT. Its protein product is CASSQGQGSTDTQYF.

This chain connects TRBV7-6 to TRBJ2-7, with TRBD1 identical over 8 bases. Germline V CDR1 and CDR2: SGHVS, FNYEAQ. The CDR3 has 15 amino acids. V lost 6 bases, J lost 7 bases, and 14 bases stayed unmatched. This chain's CDR3 is CASSSNPGQAMEQYF. CDR3 DNA: TGTGCCAGCAGTTCTAATCCGGGACAGGCGATGGAGCAGTACTTC.

This clone appeared a single time. The chain has TRBV15 and TRBJ1-5; 8 bases agree with TRBD1. The germline CDR1 and CDR2 sequences are LNHNV and YYDKDF (reference sequence). The V and J ends lost 3 bases and 6 bases, in that order; junction bases with no gene match: 7. The CDR3 consists of 15 residues. CDR3 residues: CATSSEPGGGQPQHF. In nucleotides, the CDR3 is TGTGCCACCAGCAGCGAGCCAGGGGGCGGTCAGCCCCAGCATTTT.

This chain links TRBV7-2 with TRBJ1-1; no firm D call. Trimming took off 3 bases at V and 10 bases at J, with 12 bases between the two ends. CDR3 size: 12 residues. Looked up from germline, CDR1 is SGHTA and CDR2 is FQGNSA. Here the CDR3 reads CASSLPGSGAFF. CDR3 coding DNA: TGTGCCAGCAGCTTGCCGGGGTCTGGAGCTTTCTTT.

This chain connects TRBV6-4 to TRBJ1-1; D uncertain. The germline V gene has CDR1 MRHNA and CDR2 SNTAGT. Trimming shortened V by 6 bases and J by 4 bases, and 18 bases separated the two germline ends. The CDR3 extends over 15 amino acids. CDR3 DNA: TGTGCCAGCAGCCTCGAGGCAGGCGGAGGCACTGAAGCTTTCTTT. As protein: CASSLEAGGGTEAFF.

The CDR3 loop is CASSRQGGGSNQPQHF. Here the CDR3 DNA reads TGTGCCAGCAGCCGACAGGGGGGAGGAAGCAATCAGCCCCAGCATTTT. The chain recombines TRBV28 with TRBJ1-5; TRBD1 agrees at 9 bases. The junction had 7 bases not matched to a gene; V was cut back by 6 bases and J by 1 base. The CDR3 runs to 16 residues. Germline V lookup: CDR1 MDHEN, CDR2 SYDVKM.

This sequence joins TRBV19 and TRBJ1-1; D gene unclear. Trimming pared 1 base from V and 5 bases from J, leaving 5 bases between. The germline V gene encodes CDR1 LNHDA and CDR2 SQIVND (reference sequence). The CDR3 is 12 amino acids. DNA of the CDR3: TGTGCCAGTAGTATAGGGGCGACTGAAGCTTTCTTT. It encodes CASSIGATEAFF.

This chain joins TRBV24-1 and TRBJ2-2, with a weak D call TRBD1 (5 bases). Trimming took 3 bases from V and 2 from J, leaving 12 bases between them. The CDR3 has 16 amino acids. Germline-derived CDR1 and CDR2 are KGHDR and SFDVKD. CDR3 region: CATSDLDRTNTGELFF. In nucleotides, the CDR3 is TGTGCCACCAGTGATCTAGACAGAACCAACACCGGGGAGCTGTTTTTT.

This chain connects TRBV5-6 to TRBJ1-3; no definite D call. This CDR3 spans 16 amino acids. In germline, CDR1 is SGHDT, CDR2 YYEEEE. V dropped 0 bases and J dropped 0 bases, with 10 bases sitting between them. CDR3 sequence reads: CASSLVAGASGNTIYF. CDR3 bases: TGTGCCAGCAGCTTGGTGGCGGGTGCCTCTGGAAACACCATATATTTT.

The rearrangement links TRBV25-1 to TRBJ1-6; a weak D match, TRBD1 (6 bases). The V and J ends lost 6 bases and 9 bases respectively, with 21 bases between them. Germline values: CDR1 MGHDK, CDR2 SYGVNS. This CDR3 region has 16 residues. CDR3 loop: CASSRGGAESFSPLHF. For the CDR3, the DNA is TGTGCCAGCAGCCGAGGGGGAGCTGAGTCTTTTTCACCCCTCCACTTT.

The V gene is TRBV29-1, the J gene TRBJ2-7; possible D gene TRBD1, 6 bases. The V end lost 4 bases, the J end lost 2 bases, and 12 bases lay between the germline ends. CDR1 and CDR2 from the germline V gene are SQVTM and ANQGSEA. This CDR3 region has 13 residues. CDR3 sequence: CSVVRTETYEQYF. In nucleotides, the CDR3 is TGCAGCGTTGTTAGGACAGAGACCTACGAGCAGTACTTC.

J is TRBJ1-2 and V is TRBV30; D remains ambiguous. With 4 bases removed from V and 4 bases from J, the gap between germline ends came to 16 bases. Germline-derived CDR1 and CDR2 are GTSNPN and SVGIG (reference sequence). The CDR3 runs to 14 residues. DNA of the CDR3: TGTGCCTGGATTGATGACACTTCGTCCTATGGCTACACCTTC. This gives the protein CAWIDDTSSYGYTF.

This clone appeared once. This chain joins TRBV12-5 and TRBJ2-1; possibly TRBD1 for D (5 bases). In germline, CDR1 is LGHNT, CDR2 FRNRAP. V was trimmed by 0 bases and J by 9 bases, leaving 18 bases between them. This CDR3 spans 16 amino acids. CDR3 protein: CASGLVLQGFYGEQFF. Written as DNA, the CDR3 is TGTGCTAGTGGTTTGGTACTTCAGGGTTTCTATGGTGAGCAGTTCTTC.

The CDR3 DNA follows: TGTGCCAGCAGCGTAAGCGACAGGGGCTCTATTCAGTACTTC. This gives the protein CASSVSDRGSIQYF. The chain uses TRBV9 and TRBJ2-4; TRBD1 agrees at 8 bases. J gave up 10 bases and V 1 base, and 7 bases lay outside the gene matches. Germline V gene data show CDR1 as SGDLS and CDR2 as YYNGEE. The CDR3 length is 14 residues.

The rearrangement links TRBV30 to TRBJ1-1, with D possibly TRBD1 on 5 matching bases. This CDR3 has 13 residues. Trimming removed 0 bases at V and 4 bases at J, with 9 bases between. Germline V lookup: CDR1 GTSNPN, CDR2 SVGIG (reference sequence). The CDR3 is CAWSVDSTTEAFF. The DNA for the CDR3 is TGTGCCTGGAGTGTAGACAGCACCACTGAAGCTTTCTTT.

The chain has TRBV15 and TRBJ1-5; 8 nucleotides match TRBD1. CDR1 is LNHNV and CDR2 is YYDKDF in the germline V gene (reference sequence). After removal of 3 bases from V and 7 bases from J, the junction contained 2 bases not matched to a gene. CDR3 size: 13 residues. Here the CDR3 reads CATSRDRAQPQHF. CDR3 sequence (DNA): TGTGCCACCAGCAGGGACAGGGCGCAGCCCCAGCATTTT.

The chain recombines TRBV6-1 with TRBJ2-6; D call uncertain. The germline CDR1 and CDR2 sequences are MNHNS and SASEGT. V was pared by 0 bases and J by 0 bases, with 6 bases between. CDR3 length: 16 amino acids. CDR3 sequence: CASSEAESSGANVLTF. For the CDR3, the DNA is TGTGCCAGCAGTGAAGCCGAGAGCTCTGGGGCCAACGTCCTGACTTTC.

The chain joins TRBV15 to TRBJ2-5; tentative D call: TRBD1 (5 bases). This CDR3 is 15 amino acids long. Germline V gives CDR1 LNHNV, CDR2 YYDKDF (reference sequence). Trimming took off 3 bases at V and 4 bases at J, with 15 bases between the two ends. The CDR3: CATSRFDSLSETQYF. The CDR3 coding sequence is TGTGCCACCAGCAGGTTCGACAGTCTTTCAGAGACCCAGTACTTC.